The sample holds many counts of the clone carrying this T cell receptor (beta chain). As yet, its antigen is unknown. PCR was performed a second time for roughly 7 to 11 cycles using a sample-barcoded 5' primer and a J-beta primer mix. Sequencing of every sample gave 2.5 million or more CDR3-containing paired-end reads. TCRdb analysed the 5' RACE reads with MiXCR anew, one entry per CDR3 protein. The sample consists of about 1,500,000 distinct CDR3 sequences, under 30% of them appearing once. The data originate from a study of blood T cells in healthy people across ages. Study outcomes and limitations: More naive CD4+ cells and higher diversity marked long-lived donors relative to aged donors. Estimated diversity that came from one million T cells was considered an underestimate.

V shed 4 bases and J shed 11 bases, with 8 bases lying between them. Germline CDR1 reads KGHDR; CDR2 reads SFDVKD. CDR3 length: 12 residues. This chain links TRBV24-1 with TRBJ1-6, with no clear D. The clonotype originates from a woman aged 25 to 45 in good health. What was sequenced was blood. The CDR3 nucleotides read TGTGCCACCAGTGACGCAAGGGCACCCCTCCACTTT. Amino acids: CATSDARAPLHF.